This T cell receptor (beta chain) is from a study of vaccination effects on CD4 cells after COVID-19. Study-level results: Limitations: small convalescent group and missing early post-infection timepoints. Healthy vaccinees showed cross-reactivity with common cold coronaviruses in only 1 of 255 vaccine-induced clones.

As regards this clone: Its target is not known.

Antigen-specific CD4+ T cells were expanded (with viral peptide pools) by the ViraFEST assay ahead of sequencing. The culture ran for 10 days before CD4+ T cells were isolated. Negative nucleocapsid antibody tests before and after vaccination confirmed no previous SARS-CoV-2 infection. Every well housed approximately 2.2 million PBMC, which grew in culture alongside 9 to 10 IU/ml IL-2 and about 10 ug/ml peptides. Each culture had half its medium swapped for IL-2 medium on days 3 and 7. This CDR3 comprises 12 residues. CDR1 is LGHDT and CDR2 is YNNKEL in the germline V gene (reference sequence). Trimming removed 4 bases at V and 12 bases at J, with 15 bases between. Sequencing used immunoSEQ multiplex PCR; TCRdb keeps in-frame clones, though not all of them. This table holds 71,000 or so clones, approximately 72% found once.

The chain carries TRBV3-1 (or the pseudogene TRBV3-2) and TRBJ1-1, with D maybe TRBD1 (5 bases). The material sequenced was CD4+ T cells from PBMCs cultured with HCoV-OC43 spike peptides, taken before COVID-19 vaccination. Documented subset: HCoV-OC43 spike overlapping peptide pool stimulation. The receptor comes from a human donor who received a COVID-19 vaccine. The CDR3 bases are TGTGCCAGCAGCCGGGGGGGAGCGTCGTCTTTCTTT. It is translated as CASSRGGASSFF.